The present entry profiles one TCR beta chain with its context. Germline CDR1 and CDR2: MNHEY and SVGAGI. The J segment lost 7 bases and the V segment lost 5 bases, leaving 4 bases of the junction unmatched. The CDR3 runs 14 residues. The Seattle patients joined while their infection was active and were tracked longitudinally afterward. Authors' data handling: Reference gene primer amplification yielded estimated nucleated cell counts. Sequenced by immunoSEQ multiplex PCR; TCRdb stores in-frame clones only, minus some. Clonal size and the V and J genes are those of that table, whereas D and trimming came from the DNA. The table includes 350,000 or so clones, more than 70% detected once. This entry is derived from a study of blood T cell repertoires in COVID-19. Overall study: The United States, Italy and Spain were the sources of the acute and convalescent COVID-19 samples. In each case, the material was cDNA or gDNA derived from T cells, B-cell-depleted T cells, or PBMCs.

The chain uses TRBV6-5 and TRBJ2-1; 11 bases fit TRBD2. This sequence was found in a woman aged 25 to 39 with COVID-19, enrolled during active disease. Sequences were obtained from peripheral blood. CDR3 coding DNA: TGTGCCAGCAGTCGCGGGACTAGCGGTAATGAGCAGTTCTTC. As protein: CASSRGTSGNEQFF.